This T cell receptor beta chain was sequenced for a study of regulatory T cells in long-lasting Graves disease. CDR3 size: 16 residues. V shed 5 bases, J shed 4 bases, and the junction held 7 bases outside the gene matches. The V gene's germline CDR1 is SGHAT and CDR2 FQNNGV. The TCR beta library used iRepertoire HTBI primers with Arm-PCR amplification of CDR3. Via MiXCR, TCRdb re-called the multiplex PCR reads, giving one row per CDR3 protein. Of more than 300,000 distinct CDR3 sequences listed, approximately 25% were seen once; the top ten hold approximately 27%. Broader study findings: Persistent cases favored TRBV28, TRBJ1-2 and TRBJ2-5. Persistent patients had a count of shared public clonotypes (approximately 2,700) that exceeded that of new patients (about 870).

Worth noting for this clonotype: Its antigen is currently unknown.

This sample's time point: persistent/refractory GD, antithyroid drugs over 5 years with positive TRAb. The TCR library was made from RNA that had been extracted from PBMCs in TRIzol. The sequenced sample was peripheral blood mononuclear cells (PBMCs), obtained when the disease was refractory, from a patient treated with antithyroid drugs. The chain uses TRBV11-2 and TRBJ2-3; TRBD2 matches 12 bases. The sequence was obtained from a woman between 35 and 50 years old with Graves disease. The DNA of the CDR3 is TGTGCCAGCAGCCCTTGGACTAGCGGGATAGCAGATACGCAGTATTTT. Protein product: CASSPWTSGIADTQYF.